This TCR beta chain emerged from a study of T cells in Graves' hyperthyroidism and ophthalmopathy (dated by TCRdb to the late 2010s). About the study as a whole: Peripheral blood was collected at initial diagnosis, before any treatment. To identify distinguishing TCR V-J signatures, a discovery cohort of roughly 100 patients was used, comprising fewer than 45 with Graves' ophthalmopathy and 57 with stable Graves' hyperthyroidism. Prospective prediction of ophthalmopathy was tested in an independent validation cohort of 18 to 20 hyperthyroidism patients and approximately 17 patients who later progressed to ophthalmopathy. The 75 to 100 discovery patients were randomly divided into training and test sets at a 7:3 ratio. Thyroid tissue and blood T-cell repertoires from roughly 6 Graves' hyperthyroidism patients were also compared in the study. After blood sampling, hyperthyroidism patients were treated with methimazole at a starting dose of 30 mg daily, and ophthalmopathy patients were treated with high-dose intravenous methylprednisolone. The paper describes TCR Vbeta CDR3 sequencing of 140 or so peripheral blood samples, made up of 43 ophthalmopathy patients, approximately 76 hyperthyroidism patients and some 17 progressor patients. Findings and caveats that apply to the study as a whole: During validation, the model predicted progression to ophthalmopathy a median of approximately 7 months ahead of onset, with almost 71% sensitivity and 72% to 80% specificity. Sample size was not statistically predetermined, and blinding of investigators to group allocation was not performed. Ophthalmopathy was separated from stable hyperthyroidism by a 13 V-J signature model, with 85% to 90% sensitivity and around 81% specificity obtained in cross-validation and 80%/75% obtained in testing. Most expanded thyroid clonotypes (frequency above 0.001) were also found in blood, which suggests that blood repertoires may mirror thyroid immune responses.

In its sample, this clonotype was seen many times. Its specific antigen is unknown. No base quality values were provided; no much bigger clone lies one nucleotide off. CDR1 and CDR2, per the germline V gene, are KGHDR and SFDVKD. The CDR3 runs 14 amino acids, cysteine and phenylalanine included. Only the CDR3 portion is preserved as DNA: 42 bases, with reading frame beginning at the first base. V is cut by 3 bases and J by 7 bases, and the space between the germline ends is 12 bases. The TCR beta CDR3 regions were amplified from RNA transcripts. A first-round RT-PCR of the TCR CDR3 used the HTBI primer set with the Qiagen OneStep RT-PCR kit. The libraries were constructed in a second round of multiplex PCR and then size-selected and purified. Sequencing of the libraries was done on an Illumina HiSeq2000 using paired-end 100 bp reads. The study's own analysis went as follows. SOAPnuke was used to process the raw data, with reads discarded if the reads contained adapters or uncalled bases, had a mean Phred below 15, or lacked an exact constant-primer or identifier match. COPE v1.2.5 was used to merge high-quality paired reads, and clonotypes were defined as unique nucleotide sequences. MiTCR v1.1 was used to align clonotypes to the IMGT TRBV, TRBD and TRBJ reference segments. The analysis was restricted to V-J combinations with a frequency above 0.0001, which together covered 99.2% of the repertoires. A TCS score was defined as the ratio of F50 (clonal expansion) to E x V (chaos), with BLOSUM62-based TCRdist applied between CDR3 peptides within each V-J. Welch's t-statistics and random forest reduced several hundred V-J features to roughly 13, which were used in a naive Bayes classifier (R e1071). TCRdb reworked the public reads: Q25 trimming with fastp, MiXCR clone assembly, productive beta chains retained. CDR3 protein sequences are deduplicated, and each keeps its most common genes and DNA. These V and J calls rely on TCRdb rather than the paper's analysis. This sample is represented by 400,000 to 500,000 distinct CDR3 sequences; 14% to 15% of them were singletons. 13% of the sample goes to the ten largest clones.

Ophthalmopathy patients had moderately to severely active disease, Clinical Activity Score of at least 3, NOSPECS grade of at least 4, and duration under 3 months. The study excluded patients with uncontrolled infections, other autoimmune diseases, pregnancy or lactation. Clinical symptoms, serum thyroxine and TRAb, thyroid ultrasound, and orbital computed tomography formed the basis for the diagnoses. PBMCs were isolated from approximately 10 ml of fresh peripheral blood by Ficoll-Paque density gradient centrifugation. Total RNA was extracted using Trizol reagent, and RNA quality was assessed on an Agilent 2100 Bioanalyzer.

This clonotype was obtained from a man aged 18-30 years with Graves' ophthalmopathy. The sample taken for sequencing was blood. The rearranged chain carries TRBV24-1 and TRBJ1-5; no D segment can be confidently identified. The base sequence is TGTGCCACCAGTGATCGCTCCCGTTGGCAGCCCCAGCATTTT. Translated, it reads CATSDRSRWQPQHF.